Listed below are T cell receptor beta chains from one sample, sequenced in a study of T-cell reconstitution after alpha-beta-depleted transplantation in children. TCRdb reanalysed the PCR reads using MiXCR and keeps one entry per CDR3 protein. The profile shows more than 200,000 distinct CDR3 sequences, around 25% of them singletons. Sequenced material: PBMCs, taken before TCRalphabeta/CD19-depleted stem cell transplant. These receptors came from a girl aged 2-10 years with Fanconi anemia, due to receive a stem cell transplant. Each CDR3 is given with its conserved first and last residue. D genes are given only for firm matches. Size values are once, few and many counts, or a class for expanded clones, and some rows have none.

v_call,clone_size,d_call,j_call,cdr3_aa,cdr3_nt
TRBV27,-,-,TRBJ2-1,CASQLAPLHNEQFF,TGTGCCAGCCAACTAGCTCCTCTGCACAATGAGCAGTTCTTC
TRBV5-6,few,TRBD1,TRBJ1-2,CASGFYRTGDGYTF,TGTGCCAGCGGGTTCTACCGGACAGGGGATGGCTACACCTTC
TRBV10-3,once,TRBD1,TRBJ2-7,CAIRGQGSEQYF,TGTGCCATCCGGGGACAGGGCTCCGAGCAGTACTTC
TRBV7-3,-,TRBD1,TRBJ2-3,CASSLTGPSTDTQYF,TGTGCCAGCAGCCTGACAGGGCCCAGCACAGATACGCAGTATTTT
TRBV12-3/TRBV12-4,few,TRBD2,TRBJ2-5,CASSESGGRTGTQYF,TGTGCCAGCAGTGAGAGCGGGGGAAGAACGGGGACCCAGTACTTC
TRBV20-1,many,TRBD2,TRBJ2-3,CSATSSGRAGADTQYF,TGCAGTGCAACCTCTAGCGGGAGGGCCGGGGCAGATACGCAGTATTTT
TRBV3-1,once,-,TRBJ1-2,CASSQGILAGLGGYTF,TGTGCCAGCAGCCAAGGGATCCTGGCGGGGTTAGGCGGCTACACCTTC
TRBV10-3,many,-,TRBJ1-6,CAISEAVDNSPLHF,TGTGCCATCAGTGAGGCTGTGGATAATTCACCCCTCCACTTT
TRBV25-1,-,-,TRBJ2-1,CASSEFKRGNEQFF,TGTGCCAGCAGTGAGTTTAAGAGGGGCAATGAGCAGTTCTTC
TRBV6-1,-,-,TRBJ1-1,CASSEGFRWNTEAFF,TGTGCCAGCAGTGAAGGTTTCAGGTGGAACACTGAAGCTTTCTTT
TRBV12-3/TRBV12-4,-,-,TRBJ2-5,CASRISSGRRETQYF,TGTGCCAGCAGAATTTCCTCGGGACGGAGAGAGACCCAGTACTTC
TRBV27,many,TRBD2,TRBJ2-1,CASSPWAGGRQNEQFF,TGTGCCAGCAGTCCGTGGGCGGGAGGTAGGCAAAATGAGCAGTTCTTC
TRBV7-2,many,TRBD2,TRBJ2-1,CASSFSGGAYNEQFF,TGTGCCAGCAGCTTTAGCGGGGGGGCCTACAATGAGCAGTTCTTC
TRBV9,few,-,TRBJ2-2,CASSTNNRVNTGELFF,TGTGCCAGCAGCACAAACAACAGGGTTAACACCGGGGAGCTGTTTTTT
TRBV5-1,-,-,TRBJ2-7,CASALSGLIGPDGQYF,TGCGCCAGTGCCCTATCGGGACTGATAGGGCCCGACGGGCAGTACTTC
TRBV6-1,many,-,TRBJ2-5,CASTSGDLGETQYF,TGTGCCAGCACCTCCGGGGACTTAGGGGAGACCCAGTACTTC
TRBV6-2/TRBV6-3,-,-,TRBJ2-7,CASSYGTTYEQYF,TGTGCCAGCAGTTATGGGACAACCTACGAGCAGTACTTC
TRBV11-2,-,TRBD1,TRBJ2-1,CASTRGQGWTPTNEQFF,TGTGCCAGCACCCGGGGACAGGGATGGACCCCCACCAATGAGCAGTTCTTC
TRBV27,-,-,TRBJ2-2,CASSLGFHTGELFF,TGTGCCAGCAGTTTAGGGTTCCACACCGGGGAGCTGTTTTTT
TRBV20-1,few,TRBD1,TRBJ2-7,CSASGDRLLRPYEQYF,TGCAGTGCTAGTGGGGACAGGTTATTACGTCCGTACGAGCAGTACTTC
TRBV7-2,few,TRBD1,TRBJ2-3,CASSLSHRGTDTQYF,TGTGCCAGCAGCTTATCCCACAGGGGGACAGATACGCAGTATTTT
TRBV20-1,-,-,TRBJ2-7,CSARDPAGWVYEQYF,TGCAGTGCTAGAGATCCGGCGGGTTGGGTCTACGAGCAGTACTTC
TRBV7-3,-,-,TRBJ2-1,CASSSGTLNEQFF,TGTGCCAGCAGCTCCGGGACCCTCAATGAGCAGTTCTTC
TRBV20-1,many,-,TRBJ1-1,CSAWAEYEAFF,TGCAGTGCTTGGGCGGAGTATGAAGCTTTCTTT
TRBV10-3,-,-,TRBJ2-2,CAIKETSNTGELFF,TGTGCCATCAAGGAGACATCGAACACCGGGGAGCTGTTTTTT
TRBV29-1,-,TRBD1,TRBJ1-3,CSVGDSGNTIYF,TGCAGCGTTGGGGACAGTGGAAACACCATATATTTT
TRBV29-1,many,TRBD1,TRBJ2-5,CSVEDPGGAETQYF,TGCAGCGTTGAAGATCCAGGGGGCGCGGAGACCCAGTACTTC
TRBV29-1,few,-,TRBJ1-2,CSVGNHGPLDYTF,TGCAGCGTTGGTAATCACGGCCCCCTTGACTACACCTTC
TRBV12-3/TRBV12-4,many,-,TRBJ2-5,CASSLAGREETQYF,TGTGCCAGCAGTTTGGCAGGGAGAGAGGAGACCCAGTACTTC